This is a list of T cell receptor beta chains from one sample in a study of blood T cell repertoires in COVID-19. The repertoire was sequenced with immunoSEQ multiplex PCR; TCRdb's copy has only in-frame clones and lacks some. The data show about 220,000 clones, roughly 80% seen once. The sequencing input was PBMCs or T cells enriched from blood (not recorded which). The receptors come from a middle-aged woman with acute COVID-19. CDR3s include the opening cysteine and the closing phenylalanine or tryptophan. The D gene is left open where the match is weak. Clone size is given for some rows only: seen once, a few or many times, or a class if the clone is expanded.

>-|TRBJ2-7|TRBV7-9|TRBD2
CASSLSGGFDEQYF
TGTGCCAGCAGCTTATCGGGGGGTTTCGACGAGCAGTACTTC
>few|TRBJ1-1|TRBV2|-
CASSEWERGTEAFF
TGTGCCAGCAGTGAATGGGAGAGGGGGACTGAAGCTTTCTTT
>few|TRBJ2-7|TRBV27|-
CASSKSSEQYF
TGTGCCAGCAGCAAAAGCTCCGAGCAGTACTTC
>-|TRBJ2-1|TRBV5-4|TRBD2
CASSLGGTSGYNEQFF
TGTGCCAGCAGCTTAGGCGGGACTAGCGGATACAATGAGCAGTTCTTC
>-|TRBJ1-2|TRBV7-9|-
CASAIRDGYTF
TGTGCCAGCGCGATTCGCGATGGCTACACCTTC
>few|TRBJ2-1|TRBV9|-
CASSSGELSYNEQFF
TGTGCCAGCAGCTCGGGAGAGCTCTCCTACAATGAGCAGTTCTTC
>-|TRBJ2-3|TRBV6-1|-
CASSDPYGVGTDTQYF
TGTGCCAGCAGTGACCCCTACGGGGTGGGCACAGATACGCAGTATTTT
>-|TRBJ1-1|TRBV6-5|-
CASTLGTNTEAFF
TGTGCCAGCACCTTGGGCACGAACACTGAAGCTTTCTTT
>-|TRBJ2-7|TRBV19|TRBD1
CASSHRGLTGEQYF
TGTGCCAGTAGCCACAGGGGGCTTACGGGGGAGCAGTACTTC
>-|TRBJ1-6|TRBV5-1|-
CASSERGIGAYNSPLHF
TGCGCCAGCAGCGAGAGGGGGATTGGGGCCTATAATTCACCCCTCCACTTT
>few|TRBJ1-3|TRBV19|-
CASSPRQSSGNTIYF
TGTGCCAGTAGTCCGAGACAGAGCTCTGGAAACACCATATATTTT
>-|TRBJ1-4|TRBV28|-
CASSFRWDTQKLFF
TGTGCCAGCAGTTTTAGGTGGGACACGCAAAAACTGTTTTTT
>-|TRBJ1-2|TRBV28|-
CASSLLGAGGYTF
TGTGCCAGCAGTTTACTTGGGGCGGGGGGCTACACCTTC
>few|TRBJ2-3|TRBV5-8|TRBD2
CASSLRLANTDTQYF
TGTGCCAGCAGCTTGAGACTAGCGAATACCGATACGCAGTATTTT
>few|TRBJ2-7|TRBV14|TRBD2
CASSLSGSPHEQYF
TGTGCCAGCAGCCTTAGCGGGAGCCCCCACGAGCAGTACTTC
>-|TRBJ1-5|TRBV4-3|-
CASSQDGVSNQPQHF
TGCGCCAGCAGCCAAGACGGGGTTAGCAATCAGCCCCAGCATTTT
>-|TRBJ2-7|TRBV7-2|-
CASRPSTSNSYEQYF
TGTGCCAGCAGACCCTCTACTAGTAACTCCTACGAGCAGTACTTC
>-|TRBJ1-3|TRBV14|TRBD1
CASRGQGRNTIYF
TGTGCCAGCAGAGGACAGGGGAGAAACACCATATATTTT
>-|TRBJ1-3|TRBV7-2|-
CASSLEEGFSGNTIYF
TGTGCCAGCAGCTTAGAGGAGGGTTTTTCGGGAAACACCATATATTTT
>-|TRBJ1-1|TRBV7-8|-
CASSLGAGWEAFF
TGTGCCAGCAGCTTAGGGGCGGGGTGGGAAGCTTTCTTT
>once|TRBJ2-7|TRBV6-5|TRBD2
CASSKTSGTYEQYF
TGTGCCAGCAGCAAGACTAGCGGGACTTACGAGCAGTACTTC
>-|TRBJ1-5|TRBV28|-
CASSRTAQYSNQPQHF
TGTGCCAGCAGTAGGACAGCTCAATATAGCAATCAGCCCCAGCATTTT
>-|TRBJ2-2|TRBV27|TRBD1
CASSKRTGGIGELFF
TGTGCCAGCAGTAAGCGGACAGGGGGTATCGGGGAGCTGTTTTTT
>-|TRBJ1-2|TRBV5-1|-
CASSFTLQDNYGYTF
TGCGCCAGCAGCTTCACTTTACAGGATAACTATGGCTACACCTTC
>-|TRBJ2-2|TRBV7-8|TRBD1
CASSVGTGGGTGELFF
TGTGCCAGCAGCGTCGGGACAGGGGGTGGCACCGGGGAGCTGTTTTTT
>-|TRBJ1-4|TRBV4-1|TRBD1
CASSPTGQGGEKLFF
TGCGCCAGCAGCCCTACGGGACAGGGAGGTGAAAAACTGTTTTTT
>few|TRBJ1-2|TRBV5-1|-
CASSFDSQANYGYTF
TGCGCCAGCAGCTTTGACTCTCAAGCAAACTATGGCTACACCTTC
>-|TRBJ2-1|TRBV6-2/TRBV6-3|TRBD2
CASSYGGRPYNEQFF
TGTGCCAGCAGTTATGGCGGGAGGCCCTACAATGAGCAGTTCTTC
>-|TRBJ2-1|TRBV6-1|-
CASSETQGTYNEQFF
TGTGCCAGCAGTGAAACCCAGGGAACCTACAATGAGCAGTTCTTC
>-|TRBJ1-1|TRBV7-9|-
CASSFGTPGFEAFF
TGTGCCAGCAGCTTCGGGACACCGGGATTTGAAGCTTTCTTT
>few|TRBJ1-5|TRBV6-7|-
CASSYNSGDNQPQHF
TGTGCCAGCAGTTACAATTCAGGGGACAATCAGCCCCAGCATTTT
>-|TRBJ1-4|TRBV9|-
CASSARTGEREKLFF
TGTGCCAGCAGCGCACGGACTGGGGAAAGAGAAAAACTGTTTTTT
>-|TRBJ2-7|TRBV5-5|TRBD1
CASSISRQGAYEQYF
TGTGCCAGCAGCATCTCTCGACAGGGAGCCTACGAGCAGTACTTC
>-|TRBJ1-1|TRBV18|TRBD1
CASSPLPTTGSTEAFF
TGTGCCAGCTCACCACTCCCGACGACAGGGTCCACTGAAGCTTTCTTT
>few|TRBJ2-2|TRBV7-8|TRBD2
CASSERGGGTGELFF
TGTGCCAGCAGCGAGCGGGGGGGCGGCACCGGGGAGCTGTTTTTT
>-|TRBJ2-1|TRBV9|TRBD2
CASSTSAGPDNEQFF
TGTGCCAGCAGCACCTCAGCGGGACCCGACAATGAGCAGTTCTTC
>-|TRBJ2-7|TRBV18|-
CASSPYNSNEQYF
TGTGCCAGCTCACCATACAACAGCAACGAGCAGTACTTC
>-|TRBJ1-1|TRBV18|-
CASSQGGRGTEAFF
TGTGCCAGCTCACAAGGAGGGAGAGGAACTGAAGCTTTCTTT
>few|TRBJ1-5|TRBV12-3/TRBV12-4|-
CASSFAGNQPQHF
TGTGCCAGCAGTTTCGCAGGGAATCAGCCCCAGCATTTT
>-|TRBJ2-1|TRBV19|-
CASSISIAQGNEQFF
TGTGCCAGTAGTATTTCGATAGCCCAGGGCAATGAGCAGTTCTTC
>-|TRBJ2-1|TRBV10-2|TRBD2
CASSGRGDNEQFF
TGCGCCAGCAGTGGGCGGGGGGACAATGAGCAGTTCTTC
>-|TRBJ1-2|TRBV24-1|TRBD1
CATSEPTTGDGYTF
TGTGCCACCAGTGAACCAACTACAGGGGACGGCTACACCTTC
>-|TRBJ2-2|TRBV27|TRBD2
CASSPGRGSPNTGELFF
TGTGCCAGCAGCCCCGGGAGGGGATCCCCGAACACCGGGGAGCTGTTTTTT
>-|TRBJ2-3|TRBV19|-
CASSEGAGATDTQYF
TGTGCCAGTAGCGAGGGAGCGGGCGCCACAGATACGCAGTATTTT
>-|TRBJ2-7|TRBV28|-
CASSLPLGSSSYEQYF
TGTGCCAGCAGTTTACCCCTAGGTTCCAGCTCCTACGAGCAGTACTTC
>-|TRBJ2-7|TRBV12-3/TRBV12-4|-
CASSRVLYEQYF
TGTGCCAGCAGCCGGGTTCTCTACGAGCAGTACTTC
>-|TRBJ1-2|TRBV2|TRBD1
CASSWTGSNYGYTF
TGTGCCAGCAGTTGGACAGGGAGCAACTATGGCTACACCTTC
>-|TRBJ2-7|TRBV20-1|-
CSAQQGGEQYF
TGCAGTGCGCAGCAGGGTGGGGAGCAGTACTTC
>once|TRBJ1-2|TRBV4-1|-
CASRDSHYGYTF
TGCGCCAGCAGGGACAGCCACTATGGCTACACCTTC
>-|TRBJ1-2|TRBV10-3|TRBD1
CAISPGTGAGYGYTF
TGTGCCATCAGTCCCGGGACAGGGGCCGGCTATGGCTACACCTTC
>-|TRBJ1-4|TRBV30|-
CAWSVSRNEKLFF
TGTGCCTGGAGTGTAAGCAGGAATGAAAAACTGTTTTTT
>-|TRBJ2-4|TRBV19|-
CASSSLRGAKNIQYF
TGTGCCAGTAGTTCCCTAAGGGGAGCCAAAAACATTCAGTACTTC
>-|TRBJ2-3|TRBV6-1|TRBD1
CASSEVRGLDTQYF
TGTGCCAGCAGTGAGGTCAGGGGGCTAGATACGCAGTATTTT
>-|TRBJ1-6|TRBV11-2|TRBD1
CASSTGVSNSPLHF
TGTGCCAGCAGCACAGGGGTCTCGAATTCACCCCTCCACTTT
>-|TRBJ2-7|TRBV3-1/TRBV3-2|-
CASSQVPAGFYEQYF
TGTGCCAGCAGCCAAGTCCCCGCAGGTTTCTACGAGCAGTACTTC